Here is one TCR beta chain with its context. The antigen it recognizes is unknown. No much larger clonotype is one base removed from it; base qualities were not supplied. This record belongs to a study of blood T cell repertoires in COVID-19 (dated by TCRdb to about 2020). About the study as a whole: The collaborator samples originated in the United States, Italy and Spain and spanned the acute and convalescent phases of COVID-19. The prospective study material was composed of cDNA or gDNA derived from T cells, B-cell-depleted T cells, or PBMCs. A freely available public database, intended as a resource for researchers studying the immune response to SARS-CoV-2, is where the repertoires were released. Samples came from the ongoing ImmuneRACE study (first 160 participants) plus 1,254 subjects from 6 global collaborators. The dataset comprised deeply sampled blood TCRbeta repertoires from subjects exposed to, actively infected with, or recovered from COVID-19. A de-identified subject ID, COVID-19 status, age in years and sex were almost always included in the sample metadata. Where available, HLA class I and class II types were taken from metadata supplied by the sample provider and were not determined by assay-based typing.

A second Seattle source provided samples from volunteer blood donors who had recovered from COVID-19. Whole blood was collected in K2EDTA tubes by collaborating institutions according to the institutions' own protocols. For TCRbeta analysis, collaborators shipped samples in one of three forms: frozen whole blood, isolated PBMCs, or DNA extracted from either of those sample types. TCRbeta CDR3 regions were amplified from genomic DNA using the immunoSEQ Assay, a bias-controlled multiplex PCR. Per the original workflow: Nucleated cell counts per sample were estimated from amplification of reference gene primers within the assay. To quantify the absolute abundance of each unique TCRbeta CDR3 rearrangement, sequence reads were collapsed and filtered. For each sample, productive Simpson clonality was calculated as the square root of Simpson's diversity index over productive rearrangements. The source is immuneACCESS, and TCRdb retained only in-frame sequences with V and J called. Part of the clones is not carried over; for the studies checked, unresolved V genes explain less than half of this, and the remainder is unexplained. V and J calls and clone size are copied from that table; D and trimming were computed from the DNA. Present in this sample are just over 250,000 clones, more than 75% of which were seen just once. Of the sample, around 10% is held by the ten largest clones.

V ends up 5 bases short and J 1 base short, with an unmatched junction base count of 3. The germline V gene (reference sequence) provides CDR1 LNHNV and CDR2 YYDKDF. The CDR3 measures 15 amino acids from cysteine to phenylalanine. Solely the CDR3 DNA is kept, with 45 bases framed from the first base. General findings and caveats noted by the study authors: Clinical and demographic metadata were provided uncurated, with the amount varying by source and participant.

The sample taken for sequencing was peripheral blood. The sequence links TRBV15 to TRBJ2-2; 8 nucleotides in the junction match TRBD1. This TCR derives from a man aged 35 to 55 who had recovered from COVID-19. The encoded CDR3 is CATSGGQGNTGELFF. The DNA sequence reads TGTGCCACCAGCGGAGGACAGGGGAACACCGGGGAGCTGTTTTTT.